These 12 T cell receptor beta chains came from one sample sequenced in a study of metastatic and nonmetastatic thyroid tumors. With MiXCR, TCRdb called clones anew from the PCR reads. The sample records roughly 15,000 clones, roughly 25% being singletons. Until they underwent thyroid surgery, no patient had received any treatment. The material sequenced was tumor tissue. The receptor set was obtained from a female donor with papillary thyroid cancer or a benign thyroid nodule (not recorded which). Some clones in this sample may be carry-over from other donors' samples.

This clone was counted ten times or more. The J gene is TRBJ1-4, the V gene TRBV18, with D possibly TRBD1 on 6 matching bases. This CDR3 region has 15 residues. Germline lookup yields CDR1 KGHSH and CDR2 LQKENI. The V gene lost 3 bases and the J gene lost 5 bases, with 13 bases spanning the gap. The CDR3 nucleotides read TGTGCCAGCTCACCCGCAGGGGTAGGAAATGAAAAACTGTTTTTT. It is translated as CASSPAGVGNEKLFF. The variable domain in full, with the rest retrieved from reference TRBV18 and TRBJ1-4, is NAGVMQNPRHLVRRRGQEARLRCSPMKGHSHVYWYRQLPEEGLKFMVYLQKENIIDESGMPKERFSAEFPKEGPSILRIQQVVRGDSAAYFCASSPAGVGNEKLFFGSGTQLSVL.

This clone showed up many times. The chain recombines TRBV24-1 with TRBJ2-5; 7 nucleotides line up with TRBD1. The CDR3 is 19 residues long. Germline CDR1 KGHDR, CDR2 SFDVKD. Unmatched junction bases numbered 21, after V lost 4 bases and J lost 5 bases. This chain's CDR3 is CATSDSGAGGSFFAETQYF. The CDR3 DNA follows: TGTGCCACCAGTGACAGCGGAGCAGGGGGTTCTTTCTTCGCGGAGACCCAGTACTTC.

Only one count was recorded for this clone. The chain employs TRBV20-1 and TRBJ2-1; D is unclear. Looked up from germline, CDR1 is DFQATT and CDR2 is SNEGSKA (reference sequence). Trimming removed 4 bases at V and 4 bases at J, with 11 bases between. CDR3 size: 13 residues. The CDR3 bases are TGCAGTGCTATGCGCGAACCTTACAATGAGCAGTTCTTC. This gives the protein CSAMREPYNEQFF.

A word on this clone: Germline is not matched at one junction end, which may reflect a read error. The chain couples TRBV11-2 to TRBJ2-7; D gene unclear. This CDR3 is built from 14 residues. Germline loops: CDR1 SGHAT, CDR2 FQNNGV. The CDR3 DNA reads as TGTGCCATCAGCTTGGTGGGCGGCCCGGAGGAGCAGTACTTC. Translated: CAISLVGGPEEQYF.

This clone was found many times. The V gene is TRBV6-1, the J gene TRBJ2-7, with 8 nucleotides matching TRBD2. Germline-derived CDR1 and CDR2 are MNHNS and SASEGT. This CDR3 is built from 16 residues. V shed 1 base, J shed 2 bases, and the junction held 7 bases outside the gene matches. Written as DNA, the CDR3 is TGTGCCAGCAGTGAAGTCCCCAGCGGGGGCCCCTACGAGCAGTACTTC. Translating it yields CASSEVPSGGPYEQYF.

Regarding this clone: A read error may account for a junction end that differs from germline. This chain joins TRBV19 and TRBJ1-6; D is uncertain. CDR3 length equals 15 residues. CDR1 is LNHDA, CDR2 SQIVND, per germline (reference sequence). In nucleotides, the CDR3 is TGTGCCAGTAGTGGGCTCAGAGTGTATAATTCACCCCTACACTTT. Its translation: CASSGLRVYNSPLHF.

The table lists this clone with many counts. V is TRBV20-1 and J is TRBJ2-4; no clear D gene. This CDR3 spans 15 amino acids. V was clipped by 6 bases and J by 0 bases, with 15 bases between them. Per the germline V gene, CDR1 is DFQATT and CDR2 is SNEGSKA (reference sequence). DNA for the CDR3: TGCAGTGCCGACTCGATACATAAAGCCAAAAACATTCAGTACTTC. This gives the protein CSADSIHKAKNIQYF.

This sequence joins TRBV11-2 and TRBJ1-6; 9 bases align to TRBD1. Germline CDR1 SGHAT, CDR2 FQNNGV. This CDR3 comprises 16 residues. The V and J ends lost 10 bases and 9 bases, in that order; junction bases with no gene match: 16. CDR3 loop: CAIILKSGTGFSPLHF. CDR3 bases: TGTGCCATCATCTTAAAGTCCGGGACAGGGTTTTCACCCCTCCACTTT.

This clone was seen at least ten times. The V gene is TRBV30, the J gene TRBJ1-2; D not certain. CDR1 and CDR2 from the germline V gene are GTSNPN and SVGIG (reference sequence). CDR3 length equals 12 residues. V was cut by 5 bases and J by 7 bases, with 14 bases left in between. CDR3 amino acids: CAWSIIYGGYTF. The CDR3, as DNA: TGTGCCTGGTCGATTATATATGGTGGCTACACCTTC.

The V call is TRBV3-1, the J call TRBJ2-1; 10 nucleotides line up with TRBD2. The germline CDR1 and CDR2 sequences are LGHDT and YNNKEL (reference sequence). V lost 0 bases and J lost 4; bases outside the gene matches: 0. This CDR3 spans 15 amino acids. CDR3 region: CASSQELAGYNEQFF. CDR3 in DNA: TGTGCCAGCAGCCAAGAACTAGCGGGATACAATGAGCAGTTCTTC.

This clone was counted between two and nine times. A much larger clone sits a single nucleotide away, making a read error possible. The V and J genes are TRBV7-2 and TRBJ2-4; TRBD2 might be the D (6 bases). Germline-derived CDR1 and CDR2 are SGHTA and FQGNSA. The CDR3 extends over 14 amino acids. Trimming pared 4 bases from V and 0 bases from J, leaving 7 bases between. The CDR3 spells CASSSAGAKNIQYF. For the CDR3, the DNA is TGTGCCAGCAGCTCAGCGGGAGCCAAAAACATTCAGTACTTC. Together with reference TRBV7-2 and TRBJ2-4, the CDR3 gives the full variable domain: GAGVSQSPSNKVTEKGKDVELRCDPISGHTALYWYRQSLGQGLEFLIYFQGNSAPDKSGLPSDRFSAERTGGSVSTLTIQRTQQEDSAVYLCASSSAGAKNIQYFGAGTRLSVL.

Worth noting for this clone: The germline gene is not matched at one end of the junction; a read error may be the cause. V and J are TRBV28 and TRBJ1-5; the D gene is possibly TRBD1 (6 bases). Germline-derived CDR1 and CDR2 are MDHEN and SYDVKM. There are 15 residues in the CDR3. CDR3 residues: CASRGAGRWNHPQHF. In DNA, the CDR3 is TGTGCCAGCAGGGGGGCAGGGCGGTGGAATCATCCCCAGCATTTT.